Below, one T cell receptor beta chain is given with its context. The method was immunoSEQ multiplex PCR; TCRdb's version includes in-frame clones alone and lacks a portion of them. The data hold some 86,000 clones, with 70% to 85% observed a single time. From germline, CDR1 is SNHLY and CDR2 FYNNEI. The CDR3 has 14 amino acids. Trimming removed 7 bases at V and 5 bases at J, with 17 bases between. This sample is part of a study of OX40 agonist ivuxolimab in advanced cancers. Across the whole study: People who had prior anti-PD-1, anti-PD-L1 or anti-CTLA-4 therapy could take part, and 40% had some.

This clonotype originated in an adult with an advanced solid tumor such as melanoma, head and neck, liver or kidney cancer. V gene TRBV2 combines with J gene TRBJ1-1; a possible D gene is TRBD1 (5 bases). The sequenced sample was CD4+ or CD8+ T cells sorted from blood, obtained in a trial of the OX40 agonist ivuxolimab. DNA of the CDR3: TGTGCCAGCAACAATGCAGGGAGGAGAACTGAAGCTTTCTTT. It specifies CASNNAGRRTEAFF.